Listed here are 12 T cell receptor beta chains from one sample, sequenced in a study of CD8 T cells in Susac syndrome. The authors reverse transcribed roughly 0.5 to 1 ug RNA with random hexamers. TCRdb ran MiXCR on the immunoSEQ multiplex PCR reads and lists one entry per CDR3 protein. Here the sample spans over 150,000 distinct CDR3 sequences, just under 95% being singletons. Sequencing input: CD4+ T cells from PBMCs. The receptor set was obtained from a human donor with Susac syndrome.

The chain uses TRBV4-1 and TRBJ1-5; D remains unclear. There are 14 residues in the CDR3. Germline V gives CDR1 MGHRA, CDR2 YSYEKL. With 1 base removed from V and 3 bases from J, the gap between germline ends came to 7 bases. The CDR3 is CASSQGMINQPQHF. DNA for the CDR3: TGCGCCAGCAGCCAAGGGATGATCAATCAGCCCCAGCATTTT.

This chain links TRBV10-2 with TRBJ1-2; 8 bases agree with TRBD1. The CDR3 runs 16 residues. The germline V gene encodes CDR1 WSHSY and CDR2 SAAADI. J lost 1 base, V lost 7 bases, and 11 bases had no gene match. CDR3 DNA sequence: TGCGCCAGCACCGACAGGGGCAGGGGGCGTAACTATGGCTACACCTTC. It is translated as CASTDRGRGRNYGYTF.

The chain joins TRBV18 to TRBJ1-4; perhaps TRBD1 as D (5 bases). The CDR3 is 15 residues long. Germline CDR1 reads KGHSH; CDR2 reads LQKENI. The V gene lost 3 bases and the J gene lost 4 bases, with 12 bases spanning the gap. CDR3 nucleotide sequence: TGTGCCAGCTCACCGGGGGGAGGCAGTAATGAAAAACTGTTTTTT. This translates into CASSPGGGSNEKLFF. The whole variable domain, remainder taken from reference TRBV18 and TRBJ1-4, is NAGVMQNPRHLVRRRGQEARLRCSPMKGHSHVYWYRQLPEEGLKFMVYLQKENIIDESGMPKERFSAEFPKEGPSILRIQQVVRGDSAAYFCASSPGGGSNEKLFFGSGTQLSVL.

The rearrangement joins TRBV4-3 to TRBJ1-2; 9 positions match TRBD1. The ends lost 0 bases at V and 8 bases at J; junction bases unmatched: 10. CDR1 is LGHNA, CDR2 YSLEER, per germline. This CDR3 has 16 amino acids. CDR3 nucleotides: TGCGCCAGCAGCCAAGATTTGGAACAGGGGGCGCGGGGCTACACCTTC. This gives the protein CASSQDLEQGARGYTF.

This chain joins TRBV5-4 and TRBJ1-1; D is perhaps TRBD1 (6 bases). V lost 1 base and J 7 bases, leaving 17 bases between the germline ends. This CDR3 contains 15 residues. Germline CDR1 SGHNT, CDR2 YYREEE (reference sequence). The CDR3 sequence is CASSLMNGVGGEAFF. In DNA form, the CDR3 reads TGTGCCAGCAGCTTGATGAATGGGGTAGGGGGTGAAGCTTTCTTT.

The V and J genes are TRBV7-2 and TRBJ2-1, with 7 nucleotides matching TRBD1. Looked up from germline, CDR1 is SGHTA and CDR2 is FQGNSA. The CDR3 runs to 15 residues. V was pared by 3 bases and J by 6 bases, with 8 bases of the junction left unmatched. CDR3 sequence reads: CASSLNVNRGNEQFF. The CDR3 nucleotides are TGTGCCAGCAGCTTGAACGTAAACAGGGGCAATGAGCAGTTCTTC.

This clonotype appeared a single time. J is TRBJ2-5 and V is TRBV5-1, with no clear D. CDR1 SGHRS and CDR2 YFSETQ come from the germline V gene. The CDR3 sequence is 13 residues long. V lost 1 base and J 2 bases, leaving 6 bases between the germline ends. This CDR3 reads CASSLFRQETQYF. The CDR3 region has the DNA TGCGCCAGCAGCTTGTTCCGGCAAGAGACCCAGTACTTC.

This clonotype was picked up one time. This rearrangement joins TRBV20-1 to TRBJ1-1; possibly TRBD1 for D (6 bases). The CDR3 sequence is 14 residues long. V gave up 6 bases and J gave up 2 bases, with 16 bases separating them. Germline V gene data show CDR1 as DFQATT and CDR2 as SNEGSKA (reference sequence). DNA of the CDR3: TGCAGTGCGGAGACAGGAACCAGTAACACTGAAGCTTTCTTT. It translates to CSAETGTSNTEAFF.

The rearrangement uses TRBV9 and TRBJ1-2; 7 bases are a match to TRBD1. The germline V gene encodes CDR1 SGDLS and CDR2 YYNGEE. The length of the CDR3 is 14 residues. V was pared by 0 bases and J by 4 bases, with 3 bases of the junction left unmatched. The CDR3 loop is CASSVGGGRYGYTF. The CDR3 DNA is TGTGCCAGCAGCGTAGGAGGGGGCCGCTATGGCTACACCTTC.

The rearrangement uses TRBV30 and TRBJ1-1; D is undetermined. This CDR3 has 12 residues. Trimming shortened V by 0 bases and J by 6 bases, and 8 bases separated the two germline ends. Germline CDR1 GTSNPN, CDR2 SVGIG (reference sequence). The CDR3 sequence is CAWSVVRPEAFF. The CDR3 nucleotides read TGTGCCTGGAGTGTAGTCAGACCTGAAGCTTTCTTT.

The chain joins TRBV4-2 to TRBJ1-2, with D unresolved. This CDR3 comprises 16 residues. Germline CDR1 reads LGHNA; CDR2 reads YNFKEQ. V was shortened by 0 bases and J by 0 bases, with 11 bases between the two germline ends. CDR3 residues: CASSQDGAGSNYGYTF. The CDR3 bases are TGTGCCAGCAGCCAAGATGGTGCCGGATCTAACTATGGCTACACCTTC.

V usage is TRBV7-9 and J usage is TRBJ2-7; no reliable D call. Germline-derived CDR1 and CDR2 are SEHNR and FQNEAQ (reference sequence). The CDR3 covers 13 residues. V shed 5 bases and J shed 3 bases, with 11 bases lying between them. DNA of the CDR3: TGTGCCAGCAGCCCAGGACGGTTCTACGAGCAGTACTTC. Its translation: CASSPGRFYEQYF.